Each of the 2 T cell receptor beta chains below was sequenced from the same sample in a study of T-cell reconstitution after alpha-beta-depleted transplantation in children. Unique molecular identifiers featured in how the TCRbeta library was prepared. Using its own MiXCR run on the PCR reads, TCRdb lists one record per CDR3 protein. The data contain about 610,000 distinct CDR3 sequences, over 9.5% of them singletons. The sample here was PBMCs from the stem cell graft donor, taken from the stem cell graft. Receptor source: a human donor who donated a stem cell graft to a child with acute myeloid leukemia.

This clonotype was found many times. The V and J genes are TRBV29-1 and TRBJ2-1; D is uncertain. Trimming removed 4 bases at V and 2 bases at J, with 21 bases between. Germline V gene sequence: CDR1 SQVTM, CDR2 ANQGSEA. The CDR3 totals 17 residues. CDR3 loop: CSVGSSSRFSPYNEQFF. The CDR3 DNA sequence: TGCAGCGTTGGGTCTAGTTCACGGTTTAGCCCCTACAATGAGCAGTTCTTC.

This clonotype was found a few times. The CDR3, as DNA: TGTGCCAGCAGTTTTAGGGACCGATACGAGCAGTACTTC. It specifies CASSFRDRYEQYF. The gene calls are TRBV12-3 or TRBV12-4 and TRBJ2-7; tentatively, D is TRBD1 or TRBD2 (5 bases each). Trimming stripped 3 bases from V and 4 bases from J, with 10 bases between. The length of the CDR3 is 13 residues.